This T cell receptor beta chain was captured by sequencing in a study of T cell responses to AZD1222 COVID-19 vaccine. Across the whole study: Pooling of second doses given at about 4 or about 12 weeks was done.

Whole-study findings and limits: Reportedly, nearly half of unique spike TCRs recognized epitopes outside B.1.351/B.1.1.7 mutations. In a largely white British group with more females than males, clonal diversity was possibly underestimated. Spike-specific TCRs gained breadth and depth after people received two AZD1222 doses.

TCRdb's table, derived via immunoSEQ multiplex PCR, lists solely in-frame clones and lacks some. The profile shows approximately 110,000 clones, approximately 88% of them singletons. About this clone: Its matching antigen is unknown.

Germline lookup yields CDR1 SGHNT and CDR2 YENEEA. Trimming cost V 2 bases and J 4 bases, with 6 bases left between them. This CDR3 has 13 residues. The TCR comes from an adult in good health. This chain connects TRBV11-3 to TRBJ2-1; D is possibly TRBD2 (5 bases). The sequencing here drew on peripheral blood, taken on day 0 of AZD1222 vaccination. The CDR3 loop is CASSLREYNEQFF. CDR3 coding DNA: TGTGCCAGCAGCTTAAGGGAGTACAATGAGCAGTTCTTC. Full variable domain (missing parts from reference TRBV11-3 and TRBJ2-1): EAGVVQSPRYKIIEKKQPVAFWCNPISGHNTLYWYLQNLGQGPELLIRYENEEAVDDSQLPKDRFSAERLKGVDSTLKIQPAELGDSAVYLCASSLREYNEQFFGPGTRLTVL.